This T cell receptor (beta chain) was captured in a study of CD8+ T cells in alopecia areata. This clone appeared once. CDR1 is GTSNPN and CDR2 is SVGIG in the germline V gene (reference sequence). CDR3 length equals 15 residues. Trimming pared 0 bases from V and 9 bases from J, leaving 20 bases between. Extraction of RNA preceded its reverse transcription into cDNA, which served as the sequencing template. The assay was immunoSEQ multiplex PCR, and TCRdb's table has in-frame clones only and misses some. The data contain hundreds of thousands of clones, roughly two thirds of them singletons. V gene TRBV30 combines with J gene TRBJ1-2, with no clear D. The sequenced sample was CD4+ T cells sorted from blood, obtained at week 0. The clonotype comes from a human donor with alopecia areata. This CDR3 reads CAWSVARHLGMRYTF. In DNA, the CDR3 is TGTGCCTGGAGTGTAGCCCGACATCTGGGGATGCGCTACACCTTC.